This note documents a single TCR beta chain sequence. The entry originates in a study of neoadjuvant nivolumab and ipilimumab in lung cancer. The table came from immunoSEQ multiplex PCR; TCRdb's copy has only in-frame clones and leaves some out. The sample yields approximately 35,000 clones, under 95% seen once. Between the trimmed V and J ends, which lost 4 bases and 4 bases, there was a span of 11 bases. CDR3 length: 13 residues. The germline CDR1 and CDR2 sequences are SGDLS and YYNGEE. The receptor's source is an adult with non-small cell lung cancer. The sample here was peripheral blood, taken after neoadjuvant nivolumab, alone or with ipilimumab, at or shortly before surgery. The V call is TRBV9, the J call TRBJ2-5; D possibly uses TRBD1 or TRBD2 (5 bases each). The chain's CDR3 is CASSQGVGETQYF. For the CDR3, the DNA is TGTGCCAGCAGCCAGGGAGTAGGAGAGACCCAGTACTTC.